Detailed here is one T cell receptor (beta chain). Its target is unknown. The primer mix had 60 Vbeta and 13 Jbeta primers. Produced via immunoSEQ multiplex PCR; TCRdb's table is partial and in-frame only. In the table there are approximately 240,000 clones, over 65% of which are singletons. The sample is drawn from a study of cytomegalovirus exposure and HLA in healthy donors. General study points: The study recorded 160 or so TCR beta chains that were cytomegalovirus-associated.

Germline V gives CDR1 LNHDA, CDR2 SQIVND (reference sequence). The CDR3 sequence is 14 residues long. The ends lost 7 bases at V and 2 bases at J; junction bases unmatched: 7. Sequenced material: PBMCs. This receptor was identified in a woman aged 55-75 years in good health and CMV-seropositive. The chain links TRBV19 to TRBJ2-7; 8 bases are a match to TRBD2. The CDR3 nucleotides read TGTGCCAGTACCAAACGGGGGGGCCCCTACGAGCAGTACTTC. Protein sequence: CASTKRGGPYEQYF.